This passage covers 19 T cell receptor beta chains from one sample sequenced in a study of tumor-infiltrating lymphocytes in primary liver carcinoma. Germline DNA was also extracted, with blood RNA taken from unsorted whole blood. The authors made TCR beta cDNA from 500 ng total RNA with a constant-region primer. Employing slightly modified ARM-PCR, three nested multiplex PCR rounds were run, and these gave rise to the TCR beta libraries. Investigators reported that the first two PCR rounds, at around 9 cycles each, used TRBV1-TRBV30 forward primers with a C-beta reverse primer. TCRdb itself ran the multiplex PCR reads through MiXCR, one entry per CDR3 protein. Among fewer than 350,000 distinct CDR3 sequences, less than 65% were seen once, and the ten largest hold under 8.5%. The sequenced material came from peripheral blood. These receptors were taken from a man aged 40-49 years with primary liver carcinoma and hepatitis B virus infection.

Remarks on this clonotype: Because it lacks the conserved phenylalanine or tryptophan at the end, this CDR3 is likely a read error. The chain employs TRBV5-5 and TRBJ2-7; D is uncertain. Germline CDR1 SGHKS, CDR2 YYEKEE (reference sequence). This CDR3 comprises 12 residues. V lost 1 base and J 3 bases, leaving 5 bases between the germline ends. CDR3 residues: CASSLNGYEQYL. For the CDR3, the DNA is TGTGCCAGCAGCTTGAACGGCTACGAGCAGTACCTC.

About this clonotype itself: This may stem from a read error, because a much larger clone lies one nucleotide away. The missing conserved phenylalanine or tryptophan at the end of this CDR3 makes a read error likely. The chain carries TRBV12-3 or TRBV12-4 and TRBJ1-1; D is uncertain. V lost 3 bases to trimming and J lost 2 bases, with 1 base between them. This CDR3 has 11 amino acids. For the CDR3, the DNA is TGTGCCAGCAGTTTCAACACTGAAGCTTTCCTT. Translated, it gives CASSFNTEAFL.

About this clonotype: One end of the junction is discordant with germline, which a read error may explain. The chain employs TRBV11-2 and TRBJ2-3; no reliable D call. The CDR3 consists of 14 residues. CDR1 and CDR2 from the germline V gene are SGHAT and FQNNGV. In nucleotides, the CDR3 is TGTGCCAGCGTAGGGAACTGGGTCACAGATATGCAGTATTTT. This translates into CASVGNWVTDMQYF.

The gene calls are TRBV30 and TRBJ1-3; D not certain. Germline-derived CDR1 and CDR2 are GTSNPN and SVGIG (reference sequence). The CDR3 spans 13 residues. V lost 7 bases and J lost 0, with 10 bases in between. The CDR3, as DNA: TGTGCCTCGAGCCGATTCTCTGGAAACACCATATATTTT. This codes for CASSRFSGNTIYF.

In the case of this clonotype: An end of the junction does not agree with germline; a read error may underlie this. The V gene is TRBV18, the J gene TRBJ1-5; TRBD1 aligns across 9 bases. Germline loops: CDR1 KGHSH, CDR2 LQKENI. The CDR3 is made up of 17 amino acids. In DNA, the CDR3 is TGTGCCAGCTCACCAGTTCCGGGACAGGGTGAGGTGAGGCCCCACCATTTT. This translates into CASSPVPGQGEVRPHHF.

Points on this clonotype: This likely comes from a read error, as the CDR3 has no conserved phenylalanine or tryptophan at its end. The chain combines TRBV11-2 with TRBJ2-2; D possibly corresponds to TRBD2 (6 bases). The length of the CDR3 is 14 residues. CDR1 SGHAT and CDR2 FQNNGV come from the germline V gene. The CDR3 is CASSLRTSGGELFL. The DNA for the CDR3 is TGTGCCAGCAGCTTACGCACGTCAGGCGGGGAACTGTTTCTT.

The rearrangement uses TRBV11-2 and TRBJ2-1; D is undetermined. From germline, CDR1 is SGHAT and CDR2 FQNNGV. V lost 5 bases, J lost 10 bases, and 18 bases lay in between. The CDR3 is 14 residues long. The CDR3: CASSPADGSGEQFF. The CDR3 DNA reads as TGTGCCAGCAGCCCTGCGGATGGGTCGGGCGAGCAGTTCTTC.

Worth noting for this clonotype: A much larger clone differs from this one at a single base, so this may be a read error. The CDR3 carries no conserved terminal phenylalanine or tryptophan, so it likely arises from a read error. The genes are TRBV6-5 and TRBJ1-1; 10 positions agree with TRBD1. The V gene's germline CDR1 is MNHEY and CDR2 SVGAGI. The CDR3 has 18 residues. CDR3 sequence: CASSYSPPGQGPRVEAFL. The CDR3 DNA reads TGTGCCAGCAGCTACTCCCCTCCGGGACAGGGGCCTAGGGTTGAAGCTTTCCTT.

The V call is TRBV5-1, the J call TRBJ2-1; 8 bases match TRBD2. The CDR3 consists of 15 residues. Trimming cost V 0 bases and J 2 bases; bases outside gene matches: 1. Germline assignment: CDR1 SGHRS and CDR2 YFSETQ. CDR3 sequence: CASSLDGRAYNEQFF. CDR3 DNA sequence: TGCGCCAGCAGCTTGGACGGGAGGGCCTACAATGAGCAGTTCTTC.

Remarks on this clonotype: Just one base apart from a much larger clone, this may be a read error. The chain uses TRBV10-3 and TRBJ1-4; D gene unclear. There are 14 residues in the CDR3. Germline CDR1 reads ENHRY; CDR2 reads SYGVKD. Trimming left V 3 bases short and J 7 bases short, with 12 bases between. CDR3 sequence (DNA): TGTGCCATCAGTGATAAACGGGATAGTGAAAAACTGTTTTTT. Residues: CAISDKRDSEKLFF.

The chain carries TRBV6-1 and TRBJ2-1; D remains unclear. V lost 8 bases to trimming and J lost 2 bases, with 7 bases between them. In germline, CDR1 is MNHNS, CDR2 SASEGT. The CDR3 runs to 12 residues. The CDR3, as DNA: TGTGCCAGCGGTCTCACCTACAATGAGCAGTTCTTC. Residues: CASGLTYNEQFF.

Points on this clonotype: A much larger clone is a single base away; this may be a read error. The DNA is omitted, as the CDR3 cannot be located on it reliably, and the CDR3 follows TCRdb's listing. This CDR3 reads CASSSSEGASKSF. The chain combines TRBV6-2 or TRBV6-3 with TRBJ2-1; the table names TRBD2, a call not compared with the DNA. Germline V gives CDR1 MNHEY, CDR2 SVGEGT. The CDR3 spans 13 amino acids, including both terminal residues.

This chain connects TRBV25-1 to TRBJ2-1; 14 positions agree with TRBD2. Germline V gives CDR1 MGHDK, CDR2 SYGVNS. The CDR3 runs 15 residues. J lost 8 bases, V lost 9 bases, and 9 bases had no gene match. This chain's CDR3 is CASQLGLAGDHEQFF. CDR3 in DNA: TGTGCCAGTCAGCTGGGACTAGCGGGAGACCATGAGCAGTTCTTC. Using reference TRBV25-1 and TRBJ2-1 for the parts outside the CDR3, the full variable domain is EADIYQTPRYLVIGTGKKITLECSQTMGHDKMYWYQQDPGMELHLIHYSYGVNSTEKGDLSSESTVSRIRTEHFPLTLESARPSHTSQYLCASQLGLAGDHEQFFGPGTRLTVL.

V gene TRBV5-6 combines with J gene TRBJ1-4, with D tentatively TRBD1 (5 bases). V was clipped by 2 bases and J by 11 bases, with 10 bases between them. Germline loops: CDR1 SGHDT, CDR2 YYEEEE. The CDR3 consists of 12 residues. The CDR3 spells CASSFSGRKLFF. In DNA, the CDR3 is TGTGCCAGCAGCTTCTCAGGGCGCAAACTGTTTTTT.

This chain joins TRBV4-3 and TRBJ2-2, with 7 bases matching TRBD2. Germline V gene sequence: CDR1 LGHNA, CDR2 YSLEER. The CDR3 runs to 19 residues. With V trimmed by 0 bases and J by 7 bases, 17 bases remained unmatched. The CDR3 bases are TGCGCCAGCAGCCAAGATCCCGGGGTAGCGGGCGTGACCGTCGGGGAGCTGTTTTTT. This gives the protein CASSQDPGVAGVTVGELFF.

Concerning this clonotype: A junction end diverges from the germline sequence, so it may reflect a read error. The chain uses TRBV19 and TRBJ1-1; D is ambiguous. The CDR3 is made up of 13 amino acids. CDR1 is LNHDA and CDR2 is SQIVND in the germline V gene (reference sequence). DNA for the CDR3: TGTGTCAGTATCGGAGGCATGAACCCTGAAGCTTTCTTT. As protein: CVSIGGMNPEAFF. Supplemented by reference TRBV19 and TRBJ1-1, the full variable domain reads DGGITQSPKYLFRKEGQNVTLSCEQNLNHDAMYWYRQDPGQGLRLIYYSQIVNDFQKGDIAEGYSVSREKKESFPLTVTSAQKNPTAFYLCVSIGGMNPEAFFGQGTRLTVV.

This clonotype occurred a few times. The V and J genes are TRBV5-1 and TRBJ2-2; the D is unclear. V lost 3 bases and J lost 8, with 8 bases in between. The CDR3 is 12 amino acids. Germline V gives CDR1 SGHRS, CDR2 YFSETQ. CDR3: CASSYGSGELFF. Here the CDR3 DNA reads TGCGCCAGCAGCTATGGGTCAGGGGAGCTGTTTTTT.

V gene TRBV11-2 combines with J gene TRBJ2-7; tentatively, D is TRBD1 (6 bases). The CDR3 loop spans 16 amino acids. From germline, CDR1 is SGHAT and CDR2 FQNNGV. Between the trimmed V and J ends, which lost 7 bases and 6 bases, there was a span of 25 bases. Written as DNA, the CDR3 is TGTGCCAGCAACTCGCTGAGGCAGGGGCCACCCTTCGAGCAGTACTTC. Its translation: CASNSLRQGPPFEQYF.

This chain uses TRBV30 with TRBJ2-1, with 8 bases aligning to TRBD2. The J segment lost 9 bases and the V segment lost 4 bases, leaving 14 bases of the junction unmatched. The CDR3 covers 15 residues. Germline-derived CDR1 and CDR2 are GTSNPN and SVGIG (reference sequence). CDR3 sequence reads: CAWNLQAGDETEQFF. CDR3 nucleotides: TGTGCCTGGAATCTACAAGCGGGAGATGAAACTGAGCAGTTCTTC.